These 20 T cell receptor beta chains share one sample of origin, sequenced in a study of shared clonotypes between healthy human individuals. Naive-designated CD8 cells lacked CD45RO, were positively enriched for CCR7, and omitted terminally differentiated effector memory CD45RA+ cells. Assay: immunoSEQ multiplex PCR; the TCRdb copy retains only in-frame clones and omits some. The table lists about 2.2 million clones, roughly 93% of them singletons. Sequenced input: naive CD8+ T cells from PBMCs. All receptors come from a man in his late teens or twenties in good health. Some clones in this sample may be carry-over from other donors' samples.

This chain links TRBV6-5 with TRBJ2-2; unclear D gene. Trimming took off 6 bases at V and 0 bases at J, with 11 bases between the two ends. CDR1 is MNHEY, CDR2 SVGAGI, per germline. CDR3 length: 15 residues. The CDR3 nucleotides are TGTGCCAGCAGCCCCGGTGCGGCGAACACCGGGGAGCTGTTTTTT. Residues: CASSPGAANTGELFF.

The J gene is TRBJ1-5, the V gene TRBV28; TRBD1 is a possible D gene (5 bases). The CDR3 runs to 13 residues. Trimming left V 4 bases short and J 7 bases short, with 11 bases between. The germline gives CDR1 MDHEN, CDR2 SYDVKM. The CDR3 region has the DNA TGTGCCAGCAGTTATTTGGGGGACCAGCCCCAGCATTTT. Translating gives CASSYLGDQPQHF.

With respect to this clone: Other DNA sequences in this sample translate to the same CDR3. The chain recombines TRBV7-9 with TRBJ2-7; 9 positions match TRBD2. This CDR3 is built from 14 residues. Germline V lookup: CDR1 SEHNR, CDR2 FQNEAQ (reference sequence). The V and J ends lost 1 base and 3 bases, in that order; junction bases with no gene match: 1. CDR3 DNA: TGTGCCAGCAGCTTAGGTAGCGGGGGCTACGAGCAGTACTTC. Its translation: CASSLGSGGYEQYF.

The table lists this clone with a count of one. The genes are TRBV4-1 and TRBJ2-1, with 7 bases that match TRBD2. The CDR3 contains 15 residues. The germline CDR1 and CDR2 sequences are MGHRA and YSYEKL. J was trimmed by 7 bases and V by 0 bases; bases with no gene match: 6. The CDR3 nucleotides are TGCGCCAGCAGCCAAGATCGGCGGGAGATGAATGAGCAGTTCTTC. Its protein is CASSQDRREMNEQFF.

This clone appeared once. CDR3 bases: TGTGCCAGCAGTTTAGGGCGGTCCCGGAACGAGCAGTACTTC. This codes for CASSLGRSRNEQYF. The chain links TRBV27 to TRBJ2-7; D gene ambiguous. The germline V and J ends were trimmed by 2 bases and 5 bases, with 13 bases remaining between them. The germline gives CDR1 MNHEY, CDR2 SMNVEV (reference sequence). The CDR3 loop spans 14 amino acids.

This sequence joins TRBV6-6 and TRBJ2-7; D call uncertain. This CDR3 spans 14 amino acids. Germline V gene data show CDR1 as MNHNY and CDR2 as SVGAGI (reference sequence). V lost 2 bases to trimming and J lost 0 bases, with 8 bases between them. CDR3: CASSYSDVSYEQYF. In DNA, the CDR3 is TGTGCCAGCAGTTACAGTGACGTCTCCTACGAGCAGTACTTC.

V usage is TRBV7-9 and J usage is TRBJ2-1, with D unresolved. Germline V gene sequence: CDR1 SEHNR, CDR2 FQNEAQ (reference sequence). The V end was cut by 3 bases, the J end by 6 bases, with 9 bases between. CDR3 length equals 13 residues. This CDR3 reads CASSFSGPNEQFF. CDR3 DNA sequence: TGTGCCAGCAGCTTTTCCGGGCCCAATGAGCAGTTCTTC.

The table lists this clone with a few counts. V is TRBV19 and J is TRBJ1-5; D is unclear. From germline, CDR1 is LNHDA and CDR2 SQIVND (reference sequence). The CDR3 runs 14 residues. With 3 bases removed from V and 7 bases from J, the gap between germline ends came to 13 bases. In nucleotides, the CDR3 is TGTGCCAGTAGTATCCCTGTCGATAAGCAGCCCCAGCATTTT. The encoded protein is CASSIPVDKQPQHF. Combining the CDR3 with reference TRBV19 and TRBJ1-5 gives the whole variable domain DGGITQSPKYLFRKEGQNVTLSCEQNLNHDAMYWYRQDPGQGLRLIYYSQIVNDFQKGDIAEGYSVSREKKESFPLTVTSAQKNPTAFYLCASSIPVDKQPQHFGDGTRLSIL.

The rearrangement links TRBV5-1 to TRBJ2-5; possibly TRBD2 for D (5 bases). The CDR3 is made up of 13 amino acids. V was trimmed by 3 bases and J by 10 bases, leaving 16 bases between them. Germline V CDR1 and CDR2: SGHRS, YFSETQ. Here the CDR3 reads CASSWTAAGDQYF. The CDR3 nucleotides read TGCGCCAGCAGCTGGACGGCCGCCGGGGACCAGTACTTC.

The gene calls are TRBV7-9 and TRBJ2-3; D is ambiguous. Trimming pared 1 base from V and 2 bases from J, leaving 16 bases between. The CDR3 length is 17 residues. Germline V lookup: CDR1 SEHNR, CDR2 FQNEAQ (reference sequence). In DNA, the CDR3 is TGTGCCAGCAGCTTAGTACCCACGAGTTCCACCACAGATACGCAGTATTTT. Translated: CASSLVPTSSTTDTQYF.

The chain couples TRBV5-6 to TRBJ1-2, with D maybe TRBD1 (6 bases). The CDR3 sequence is 16 residues long. Trimming stripped 3 bases from V and 1 base from J, with 16 bases between. Per germline, CDR1 SGHDT and CDR2 YYEEEE. CDR3 bases: TGTGCCAGCAGCTCAGTACAGGGACCCTTTAACTATGGCTACACCTTC. Its protein is CASSSVQGPFNYGYTF.

The chain carries TRBV25-1 and TRBJ2-1, with TRBD2 as a possible D gene (5 bases). V lost 0 bases and J 13 bases, leaving 16 bases between the germline ends. Germline CDR1 MGHDK, CDR2 SYGVNS. The CDR3 contains 14 residues. The CDR3 region is CASSEYESGLLQFF. CDR3 in DNA: TGTGCCAGCAGTGAATATGAAAGTGGACTCCTACAGTTCTTC. The full variable domain, rest sourced from reference TRBV25-1 and TRBJ2-1, is EADIYQTPRYLVIGTGKKITLECSQTMGHDKMYWYQQDPGMELHLIHYSYGVNSTEKGDLSSESTVSRIRTEHFPLTLESARPSHTSQYLCASSEYESGLLQFFGPGTRLTVL.

In this sample, this clone turned up once. The rearrangement joins TRBV7-9 to TRBJ2-7; TRBD2 matches 10 bases. This CDR3 has 15 amino acids. Per germline, CDR1 SEHNR and CDR2 FQNEAQ (reference sequence). With 5 bases clipped from V and 4 bases from J, the junction kept 8 bases outside the gene matches. In DNA form, the CDR3 reads TGTGCCAGCAGCCCCGCCAGCGGGAGGGTTTACGAGCAGTACTTC. As protein: CASSPASGRVYEQYF.

The DNA of the CDR3 is TGTGCCAGCAGCCAAGATCGGGGATTCGCGAACACCGGGGAGCTGTTTTTT. This translates into CASSQDRGFANTGELFF. The rearrangement joins TRBV4-2 to TRBJ2-2, with D possibly matching TRBD2 (5 bases). V gave up 0 bases and J gave up 0 bases, with 11 bases separating them. The CDR3 is 17 residues long. CDR1 and CDR2 (germline): LGHNA, YNFKEQ.

About this clone itself: Other nucleotide sequences in the sample specify the same CDR3. V and J are TRBV28 and TRBJ1-1; D remains unclear. The germline gives CDR1 MDHEN, CDR2 SYDVKM. The CDR3 loop spans 13 amino acids. The germline V and J ends were trimmed by 3 bases and 3 bases, with 8 bases remaining between them. In nucleotides, the CDR3 is TGTGCCAGCAGTTTTGTCCGGGACACTGAAGCTTTCTTT. This encodes CASSFVRDTEAFF.

The rearrangement uses TRBV11-2 and TRBJ2-3; D is perhaps TRBD2 (5 bases). The V gene lost 5 bases and the J gene lost 6 bases, with 15 bases spanning the gap. CDR3 length: 14 amino acids. From germline, CDR1 is SGHAT and CDR2 FQNNGV. The CDR3 here is CASSQREKRDTQYF. The CDR3 nucleotides read TGTGCCAGCAGCCAAAGGGAGAAGAGGGATACGCAGTATTTT.

The chain recombines TRBV7-2 with TRBJ2-2; D is perhaps TRBD1 (6 bases). Per germline, CDR1 SGHTA and CDR2 FQGNSA. The CDR3 totals 14 residues. The V and J ends lost 5 bases and 6 bases respectively, with 13 bases between them. The CDR3, as DNA: TGTGCCAGCAGCCCACAGGGTGGAGCCGGGGAGCTGTTTTTT. Translated, it gives CASSPQGGAGELFF.

The chain links TRBV27 to TRBJ1-1, with D possibly being TRBD1 (5 bases). This CDR3 has 17 amino acids. Germline lookup yields CDR1 MNHEY and CDR2 SMNVEV (reference sequence). Trimming left V 7 bases short and J 0 bases short, with 21 bases between. CDR3 loop: CASTPLGVRHLNTEAFF. CDR3 sequence (DNA): TGTGCCAGCACCCCCTTAGGGGTCAGGCACCTGAACACTGAAGCTTTCTTT.

The chain recombines TRBV4-3 with TRBJ1-2; TRBD1 might be the D (6 bases). V was trimmed by 2 bases and J by 3 bases, leaving 22 bases between them. Per the germline V gene, CDR1 is LGHNA and CDR2 is YSLEER. This CDR3 spans 18 amino acids. CDR3 in DNA: TGCGCCAGCAGCCAATTCAGGGGAGGGGCCTCATGGGACTATGGCTACACCTTC. This codes for CASSQFRGGASWDYGYTF.

This sequence joins TRBV27 and TRBJ2-7; 8 bases fit TRBD1. This CDR3 is built from 15 residues. Germline CDR1 MNHEY, CDR2 SMNVEV (reference sequence). J was trimmed by 0 bases and V by 2 bases; bases with no gene match: 3. CDR3 nucleotide sequence: TGTGCCAGCAGTTTAGGACAGGGATTCTCCTACGAGCAGTACTTC. This encodes CASSLGQGFSYEQYF.